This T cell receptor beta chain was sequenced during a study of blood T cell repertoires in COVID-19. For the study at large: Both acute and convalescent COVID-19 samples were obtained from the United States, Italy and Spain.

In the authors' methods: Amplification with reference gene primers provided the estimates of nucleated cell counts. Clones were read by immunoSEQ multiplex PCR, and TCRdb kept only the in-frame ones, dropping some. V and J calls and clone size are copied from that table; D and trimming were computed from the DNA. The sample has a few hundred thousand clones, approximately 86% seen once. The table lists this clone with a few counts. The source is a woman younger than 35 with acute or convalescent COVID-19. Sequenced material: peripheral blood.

CDR3 in DNA: TGTGCCAGCAGTGGTCAGCAGGGGACCTGGAACACCGGGGAGCTGTTTTTT. Its protein product is CASSGQQGTWNTGELFF. This chain uses TRBV6-1 with TRBJ2-2, with D maybe TRBD1 (6 bases). Germline CDR1 and CDR2: MNHNS and SASEGT. The CDR3 sequence is 17 residues long. Trimming pared 4 bases from V and 1 base from J, leaving 16 bases between.